This TCR beta chain emerged from a study of T-cell reconstitution after alpha-beta-depleted transplantation in children. A TCRbeta library incorporating unique molecular identifiers was prepared. TCRdb re-called the PCR reads with MiXCR, one entry per CDR3 protein. This sample has around 960,000 distinct CDR3 sequences; about 29% occur once, and the top ten carry around 30%. The sequence came from a boy under three years old who had a stem cell transplant for SCID, so the T cells may come from the graft donor. Sequenced material: PBMCs, mostly from graft donor cells, taken 360 days after TCRalphabeta/CD19-depleted stem cell transplant.

CDR3 residues: CASSLDGDATDTQYF. For the CDR3, the DNA is TGCGCCAGCAGCTTGGACGGGGACGCCACAGATACGCAGTATTTT. The chain has TRBV5-1 and TRBJ2-3; D is tentatively TRBD1 or TRBD2 (5 bases each). The length of the CDR3 is 15 residues. Germline V gene lookup returns CDR1 SGHRS and CDR2 YFSETQ. Trimming took 0 bases from V and 2 from J, leaving 10 bases between them.